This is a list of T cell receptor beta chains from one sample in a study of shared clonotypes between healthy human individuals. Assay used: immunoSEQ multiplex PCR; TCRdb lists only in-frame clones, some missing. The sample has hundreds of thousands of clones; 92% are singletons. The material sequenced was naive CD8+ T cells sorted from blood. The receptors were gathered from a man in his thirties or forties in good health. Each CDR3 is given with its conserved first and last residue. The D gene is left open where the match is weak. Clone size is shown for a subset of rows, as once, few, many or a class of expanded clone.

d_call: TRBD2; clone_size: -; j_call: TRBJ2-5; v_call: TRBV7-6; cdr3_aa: CASSVAGGRETQYF; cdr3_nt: TGTGCCAGCAGCGTAGCGGGAGGGAGGGAGACCCAGTACTTC
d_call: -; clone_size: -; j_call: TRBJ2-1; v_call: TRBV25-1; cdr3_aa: CASSEGPQPYNEQFF; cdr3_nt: TGTGCCAGCAGTGAGGGACCGCAACCCTACAATGAGCAGTTCTTC
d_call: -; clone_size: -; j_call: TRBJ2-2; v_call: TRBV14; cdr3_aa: CASSQAGPGELFF; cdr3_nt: TGTGCCAGCAGCCAGGCAGGGCCCGGGGAGCTGTTTTTT
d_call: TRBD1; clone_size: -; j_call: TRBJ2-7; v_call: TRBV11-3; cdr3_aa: CASSHRDRSYEQYF; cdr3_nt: TGTGCCAGCAGCCACCGGGACAGATCCTACGAGCAGTACTTC
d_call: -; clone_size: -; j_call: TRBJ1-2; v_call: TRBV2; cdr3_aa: CASSVDSSNYGYTF; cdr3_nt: TGTGCCAGCAGCGTGGACAGTTCTAACTATGGCTACACCTTC
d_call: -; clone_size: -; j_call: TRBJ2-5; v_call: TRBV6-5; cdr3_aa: CASSYYQGYPETQYF; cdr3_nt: TGTGCCAGCAGTTACTACCAGGGCTACCCAGAGACCCAGTACTTC
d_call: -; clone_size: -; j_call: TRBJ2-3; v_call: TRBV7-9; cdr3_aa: CASSLRSSESTDTQYF; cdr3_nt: TGTGCCAGCAGCTTAAGGTCTAGCGAAAGCACAGATACGCAGTATTTT
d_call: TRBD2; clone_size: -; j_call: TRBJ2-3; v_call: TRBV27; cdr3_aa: CASSYSGGIVDTQYF; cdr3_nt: TGTGCCAGCAGTTACAGCGGGGGCATCGTAGATACGCAGTATTTT
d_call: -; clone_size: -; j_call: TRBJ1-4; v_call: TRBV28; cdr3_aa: CASSFWGARKEKLFF; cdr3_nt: TGTGCCAGCAGTTTCTGGGGGGCGCGAAAGGAAAAACTGTTTTTT
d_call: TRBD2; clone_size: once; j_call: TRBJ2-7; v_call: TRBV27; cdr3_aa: CASSTGTSYEQYF; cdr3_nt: TGTGCCAGCAGTACCGGGACTAGCTACGAGCAGTACTTC
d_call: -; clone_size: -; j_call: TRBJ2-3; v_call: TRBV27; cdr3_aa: CASNRGGGRTDTQYF; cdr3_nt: TGTGCCAGCAACCGAGGAGGGGGTAGGACAGATACGCAGTATTTT
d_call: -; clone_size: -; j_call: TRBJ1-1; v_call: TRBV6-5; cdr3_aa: CASSLQGGGTEAFF; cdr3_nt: TGTGCCAGCAGCTTACAGGGTGGAGGCACTGAAGCTTTCTTT